The 5 T cell receptor beta chains listed next were all sequenced from one sample in a study of blood T cells in healthy people across ages. It was with a sample-barcoded 5' primer and a J-beta primer mix that a second PCR of about 6 to 12 cycles was run. TCRdb passed the 5' RACE reads through MiXCR, listing each CDR3 protein once. The sample consists of some 1.6 million distinct CDR3 sequences, about 32% of them appearing once. The sequenced sample consisted of blood. The source is a woman younger than 45 in good health.

The DNA of the CDR3 is TGTGCCAGCAGTTGGGGGGGGGGGTTTCAGCCCCAGCATTTT. Encoded protein: CASSWGGGFQPQHF. This chain joins TRBV28 and TRBJ1-5; TRBD1 is a possible D gene (5 bases). The V end lost 4 bases, the J end lost 6 bases, and 13 bases lay between the germline ends. The germline gives CDR1 MDHEN, CDR2 SYDVKM. This CDR3 is built from 14 residues.

This clonotype was picked up a small number of times. The genes are TRBV11-2 and TRBJ2-6; D is possibly TRBD1 or TRBD2 (5 bases each). This CDR3 spans 15 amino acids. The V end was cut by 5 bases, the J end by 9 bases, with 17 bases between. Germline values: CDR1 SGHAT, CDR2 FQNNGV. CDR3 sequence reads: CASSPLGVVHNVLTF. CDR3 bases: TGTGCCAGCAGCCCATTGGGGGTTGTCCACAACGTCCTGACTTTC.

This clonotype was detected once. The junction departs from germline at one end; a sequencing error may be responsible. The chain is built from TRBV15 and TRBJ2-1; either TRBD1 or TRBD2 may fit D (5 bases each). The length of the CDR3 is 15 residues. Germline V gene data show CDR1 as LNHNV and CDR2 as YYDKDF (reference sequence). The CDR3 loop is CATSEGPSSYSEQFF. The CDR3 DNA reads TGTGCCACCAGTGAGGGGCCGAGCTCCTACAGTGAGCAGTTCTTC.

Many counts were recorded for this clonotype. The chain joins TRBV5-1 to TRBJ2-5; tentatively, D is TRBD1 (6 bases). Per the germline V gene, CDR1 is SGHRS and CDR2 is YFSETQ. This CDR3 has 15 residues. The V end was cut by 2 bases, the J end by 5 bases, with 16 bases between. The CDR3 DNA is TGCGCCAGCAGCTTAAGTAGCGTGGGGGCGGAGACCCAGTACTTC. Residues: CASSLSSVGAETQYF. Variable domain in full (rest from reference TRBV5-1 and TRBJ2-5): KAGVTQTPRYLIKTRGQQVTLSCSPISGHRSVSWYQQTPGQGLQFLFEYFSETQRNKGNFPGRFSGRQFSNSRSEMNVSTLELGDSALYLCASSLSSVGAETQYFGPGTRLLVL.

The chain links TRBV4-2 to TRBJ2-1; D gene uncertain. There are 17 residues in the CDR3. Trimming shortened V by 4 bases and J by 0 bases, and 16 bases separated the two germline ends. The germline V gene encodes CDR1 LGHNA and CDR2 YNFKEQ. CDR3 sequence reads: CASSPDGVVSSYNEQFF. The CDR3 coding sequence is TGTGCCAGCAGCCCCGATGGGGTGGTGAGCTCCTACAATGAGCAGTTCTTC.